This T cell receptor (beta chain) was recorded in a study of monozygotic twins with inflammatory bowel disease. TCRdb re-called the 5' RACE reads; every CDR3 protein appears as one record, without DNA. The listing contains 400,000 to 500,000 distinct CDR3 sequences. The CDR3 length is 17 residues. Germline V gene data show CDR1 as LGHDT and CDR2 as YNNKEL (reference sequence). Sequencing input: blood. The genes are TRBV3-1 and TRBJ2-1; the D call of TRBD1 rests on TCRdb alone, since no DNA is present to check it. The origin of this receptor is a human donor with ulcerative colitis or Crohn's disease, or a healthy co-twin of an affected twin (not recorded which). CDR3 sequence reads: CASSQDTGRADYNEQFF.